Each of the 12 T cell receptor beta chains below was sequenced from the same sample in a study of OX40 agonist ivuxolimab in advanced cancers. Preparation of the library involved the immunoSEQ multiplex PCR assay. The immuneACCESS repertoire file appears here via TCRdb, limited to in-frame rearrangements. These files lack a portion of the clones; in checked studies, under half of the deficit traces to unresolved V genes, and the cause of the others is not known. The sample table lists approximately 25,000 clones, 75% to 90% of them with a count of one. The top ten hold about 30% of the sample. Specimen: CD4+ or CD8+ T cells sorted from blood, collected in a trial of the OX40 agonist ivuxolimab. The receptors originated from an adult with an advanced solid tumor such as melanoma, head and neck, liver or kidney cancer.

In nucleotides, the CDR3 is TGTGCCAGCAGCTCTAGCTCCTACAATGAGCAGTTCTTC. It codes for CASSSSSYNEQFF. This chain links TRBV7-6 with TRBJ2-1; no reliable D call. CDR3 length equals 13 residues. The germline V and J ends were trimmed by 4 bases and 0 bases, with 4 bases remaining between them. Germline lookup yields CDR1 SGHVS and CDR2 FNYEAQ.

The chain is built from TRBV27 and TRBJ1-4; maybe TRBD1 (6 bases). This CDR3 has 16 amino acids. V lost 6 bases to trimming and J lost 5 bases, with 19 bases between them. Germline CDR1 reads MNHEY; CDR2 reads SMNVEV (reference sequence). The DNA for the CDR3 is TGTGCCAGCAGGCCGGGCAGGGGATTTATAAATGAAAAACTGTTTTTT. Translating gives CASRPGRGFINEKLFF.

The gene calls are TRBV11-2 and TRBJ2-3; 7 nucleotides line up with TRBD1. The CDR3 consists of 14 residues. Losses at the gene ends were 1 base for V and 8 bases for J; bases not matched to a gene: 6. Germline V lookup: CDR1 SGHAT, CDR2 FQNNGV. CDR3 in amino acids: CASSLATGPSTQYF. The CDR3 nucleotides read TGTGCCAGCAGCTTAGCGACAGGGCCTAGTACGCAGTATTTT.

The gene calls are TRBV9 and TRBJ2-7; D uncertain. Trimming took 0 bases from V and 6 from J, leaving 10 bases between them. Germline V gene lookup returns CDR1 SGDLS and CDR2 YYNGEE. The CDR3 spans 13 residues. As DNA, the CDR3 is TGTGCCAGCAGCGTAGAGGCCTCGCGCGAGCAGTACTTC. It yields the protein CASSVEASREQYF.

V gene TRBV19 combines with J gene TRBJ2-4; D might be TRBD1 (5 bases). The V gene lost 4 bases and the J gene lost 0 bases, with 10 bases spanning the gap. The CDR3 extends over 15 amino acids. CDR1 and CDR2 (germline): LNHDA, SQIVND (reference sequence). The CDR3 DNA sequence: TGTGCCAGTAGTACTCCCAGGGCAGCCAAAAACATTCAGTACTTC. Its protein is CASSTPRAAKNIQYF.

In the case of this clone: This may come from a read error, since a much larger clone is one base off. DNA of the CDR3: TGTGCCAGCAGCTTGTGGGTGAACACTGAAGCTTTCTTT. This translates into CASSLWVNTEAFF. This chain uses TRBV5-5 with TRBJ1-1; D not certain. The CDR3 totals 13 residues. Trimming took 1 base from V and 0 from J, leaving 4 bases between them. The germline V gene has CDR1 SGHKS and CDR2 YYEKEE (reference sequence).

CDR3 region: CASSLYITDTQYF. The CDR3 DNA follows: TGTGCCAGCAGTTTATACATCACAGATACGCAGTATTTT. The gene calls are TRBV27 and TRBJ2-3; D gene uncertain. Germline CDR1 is MNHEY and CDR2 is SMNVEV (reference sequence). The length of the CDR3 is 13 residues. The ends were cut back, 1 base at V and 2 bases at J, with 4 bases in the middle.

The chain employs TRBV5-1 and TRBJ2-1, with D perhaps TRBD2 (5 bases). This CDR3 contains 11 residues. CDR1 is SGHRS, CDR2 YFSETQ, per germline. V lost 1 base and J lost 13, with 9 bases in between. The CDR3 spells CASSLSEAQFF. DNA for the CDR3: TGCGCCAGCAGCTTGTCGGAGGCTCAGTTCTTC.

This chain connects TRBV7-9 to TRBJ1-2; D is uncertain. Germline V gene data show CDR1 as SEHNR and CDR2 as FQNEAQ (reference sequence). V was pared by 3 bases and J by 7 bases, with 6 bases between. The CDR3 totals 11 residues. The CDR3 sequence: CASSFQAGYTF. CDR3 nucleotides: TGTGCCAGCAGCTTCCAGGCTGGCTACACCTTC.

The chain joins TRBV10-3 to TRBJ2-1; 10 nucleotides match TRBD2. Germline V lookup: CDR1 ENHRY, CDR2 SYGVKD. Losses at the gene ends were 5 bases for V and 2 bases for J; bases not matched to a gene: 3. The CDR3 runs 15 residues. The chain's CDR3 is CAISLAGGPYNEQFF. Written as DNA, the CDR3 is TGTGCCATCAGTTTAGCGGGAGGCCCCTACAATGAGCAGTTCTTC.

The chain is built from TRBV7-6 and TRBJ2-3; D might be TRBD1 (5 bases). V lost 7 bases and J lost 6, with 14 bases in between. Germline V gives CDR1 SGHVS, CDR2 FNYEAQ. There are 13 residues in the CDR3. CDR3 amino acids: CASKQQAGDTQYF. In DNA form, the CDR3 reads TGTGCCAGCAAACAACAGGCCGGGGATACGCAGTATTTT.

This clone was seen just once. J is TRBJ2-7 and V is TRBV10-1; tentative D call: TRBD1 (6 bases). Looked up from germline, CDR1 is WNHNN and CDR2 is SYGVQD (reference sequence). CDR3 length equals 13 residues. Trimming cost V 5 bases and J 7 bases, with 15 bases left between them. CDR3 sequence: CASSTDRLGEQYF. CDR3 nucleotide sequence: TGCGCCAGCAGTACAGACAGGCTCGGGGAGCAGTACTTC.